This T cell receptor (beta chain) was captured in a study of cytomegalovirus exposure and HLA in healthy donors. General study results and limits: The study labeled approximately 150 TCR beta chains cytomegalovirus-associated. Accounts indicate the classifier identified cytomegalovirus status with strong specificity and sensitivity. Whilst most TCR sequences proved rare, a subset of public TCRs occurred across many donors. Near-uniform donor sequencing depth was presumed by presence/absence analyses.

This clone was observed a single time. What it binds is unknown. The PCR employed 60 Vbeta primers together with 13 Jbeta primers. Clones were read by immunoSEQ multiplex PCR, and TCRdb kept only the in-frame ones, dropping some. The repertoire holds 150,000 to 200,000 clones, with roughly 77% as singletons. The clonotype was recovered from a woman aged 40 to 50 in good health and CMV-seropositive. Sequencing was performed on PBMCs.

The CDR3 loop is CASSLTKMEETQYF. The CDR3, as DNA: TGCGCCAGCAGCTTGACAAAAATGGAAGAGACCCAGTACTTC. This rearrangement joins TRBV5-1 to TRBJ2-5, with no clear D. Trimming pared 1 base from V and 3 bases from J, leaving 10 bases between. Germline V gene sequence: CDR1 SGHRS, CDR2 YFSETQ. The CDR3 is made up of 14 amino acids.